Each of the 20 T cell receptor beta chains below was sequenced from the same sample in a study of T cells in Graves' hyperthyroidism and ophthalmopathy. Amplification targeted TCR beta CDR3 regions from RNA transcripts. In the first-round RT-PCR of the TCR CDR3, the HTBI primer set was used. MiXCR, run by TCRdb on the multiplex PCR reads, gives a single entry per CDR3 protein. The sample yields approximately 600,000 distinct CDR3 sequences, approximately 15% seen once. The sample consisted of blood. The receptors were gathered from a woman in her twenties or thirties with Graves' hyperthyroidism that later progressed to Graves' ophthalmopathy.

This clonotype was seen repeatedly, ten times or more. The rearrangement joins TRBV7-9 to TRBJ2-7; TRBD1 matches at 9 bases. The ends lost 1 base at V and 4 bases at J; junction bases unmatched: 8. CDR1 is SEHNR, CDR2 FQNEAQ, per germline (reference sequence). The CDR3 is made up of 16 amino acids. CDR3 loop: CASSLELGTGIYEQYF. The CDR3 DNA follows: TGTGCCAGCAGCTTAGAGCTTGGGACAGGGATTTACGAGCAGTACTTC.

The V gene is TRBV6-5, the J gene TRBJ1-3; 7 positions match TRBD1. V gave up 4 bases and J gave up 0 bases; unmatched junction bases: 3. This CDR3 spans 15 amino acids. Per germline, CDR1 MNHEY and CDR2 SVGAGI. Here the CDR3 reads CASSSGQISGNTIYF. The CDR3 region has the DNA TGTGCCAGCAGTTCGGGACAGATCTCTGGAAACACCATATATTTT.

This clonotype has at least ten counts. V gene TRBV29-1 combines with J gene TRBJ2-7, with D unclear. The germline gives CDR1 SQVTM, CDR2 ANQGSEA. V was cut by 3 bases and J by 2 bases, with 11 bases left in between. The CDR3 loop spans 13 amino acids. CDR3 bases: TGCAGCGTTGAGTTCGGGCGGCCCTACGAGCAGTACTTC. This encodes CSVEFGRPYEQYF.

This clonotype was seen repeatedly, ten times or more. The chain employs TRBV12-3 or TRBV12-4 and TRBJ1-5, with TRBD1 matching 11 bases. V dropped 6 bases and J dropped 8; count of bases not matched to a gene: 3. The CDR3 is 13 residues long. CDR3 sequence: CASSRDRGEPQHF. The CDR3 nucleotides read TGTGCCAGCAGCCGGGACAGGGGGGAGCCCCAGCATTTT.

This clonotype was seen ten or more times. The chain is built from TRBV5-1 and TRBJ1-6, with D unresolved. Per germline, CDR1 SGHRS and CDR2 YFSETQ. The CDR3 has 15 amino acids. Trimming cost V 1 base and J 0 bases, with 5 bases left between them. CDR3 sequence reads: CASSLTSSYNSPLHF. The CDR3 DNA reads TGCGCCAGCAGCTTGACGAGCTCCTATAATTCACCCCTCCACTTT.

Ten or more counts support this clonotype. V usage is TRBV2 and J usage is TRBJ1-1; no firm D call. CDR3 size: 15 residues. Germline V CDR1 and CDR2: SNHLY, FYNNEI. V lost 3 bases and J lost 6, with 17 bases in between. The CDR3: CASSDAIGMAAEAFF. The CDR3 DNA is TGTGCCAGCAGTGACGCCATAGGGATGGCGGCTGAAGCTTTCTTT. Combining the CDR3 with reference TRBV2 and TRBJ1-1 gives the whole variable domain EPEVTQTPSHQVTQMGQEVILRCVPISNHLYFYWYRQILGQKVEFLVSFYNNEISEKSEIFDDQFSVERPDGSNFTLKIRSTKLEDSAMYFCASSDAIGMAAEAFFGQGTRLTVV.

The V and J genes are TRBV20-1 and TRBJ1-2; 8 nucleotides line up with TRBD1. This CDR3 region has 12 residues. Germline CDR1 DFQATT, CDR2 SNEGSKA (reference sequence). J was trimmed by 8 bases and V by 1 base; bases with no gene match: 3. This CDR3 reads CSARGTGRGYTF. CDR3 nucleotide sequence: TGCAGTGCTAGAGGGACAGGGAGAGGCTACACCTTC.

At least ten counts were recorded for this clonotype. The chain employs TRBV20-1 and TRBJ1-6; no clear D gene. The CDR3 covers 10 residues. Germline CDR1 and CDR2: DFQATT and SNEGSKA (reference sequence). Trimming left V 3 bases short and J 11 bases short, with 5 bases between. The CDR3 DNA sequence: TGCAGTGCTAGTAGTCCACCCCTCCACTTT. Protein sequence: CSASSPPLHF.

The J gene is TRBJ2-7, the V gene TRBV3-1; no firm D call. The CDR3 covers 13 residues. The V gene's germline CDR1 is LGHDT and CDR2 YNNKEL (reference sequence). V gave up 4 bases and J gave up 5 bases, with 12 bases separating them. The CDR3 sequence is CASSRDDRHEQYF. The CDR3 bases are TGTGCCAGCAGCCGAGACGACCGGCACGAGCAGTACTTC.

This clonotype occurred many times. The V call is TRBV29-1, the J call TRBJ1-1; the match to TRBD1 covers 9 bases. Germline trimming cut 3 bases from V and 0 bases from J; bases unmatched to any gene: 8. The CDR3 extends over 16 amino acids. Per the germline V gene, CDR1 is SQVTM and CDR2 is ANQGSEA. The CDR3 protein is CSVDQLQGALNTEAFF. CDR3 DNA sequence: TGCAGCGTTGACCAGTTACAGGGGGCTCTGAACACTGAAGCTTTCTTT.

V gene TRBV20-1 combines with J gene TRBJ1-5; tentative D call: TRBD1 (5 bases). The germline V gene encodes CDR1 DFQATT and CDR2 SNEGSKA (reference sequence). Trimming took 0 bases from V and 4 from J, leaving 13 bases between them. This CDR3 spans 15 amino acids. The CDR3 sequence is CSARDLGRVNQPQHF. The DNA of the CDR3 is TGCAGTGCTAGAGATCTCGGCAGGGTAAATCAGCCCCAGCATTTT.

This clonotype has more than one count but fewer than ten. An end of the junction differs from the germline gene, which may be a read error. The J gene is TRBJ2-7, the V gene TRBV20-1; TRBD2 is a possible D gene (6 bases). CDR1 DFQATT and CDR2 SNEGSKA come from the germline V gene (reference sequence). This CDR3 is built from 15 residues. As DNA, the CDR3 is TGCAGTGCCATCCGGGGAGGCCCCACCTATTACGAGCAGCACTTC. Protein: CSAIRGGPTYYEQHF.

This clonotype occurred many times. The chain's CDR3 is CSASTSGRLSFDEQFF. The CDR3 DNA sequence: TGCAGTGCTAGTACTAGCGGGAGGCTATCATTCGATGAGCAGTTCTTC. The J gene is TRBJ2-1, the V gene TRBV20-1; 12 nucleotides align to TRBD2. Germline V gene sequence: CDR1 DFQATT, CDR2 SNEGSKA (reference sequence). The CDR3 runs 16 residues. V dropped 3 bases and J dropped 8; count of bases not matched to a gene: 11.

This clonotype has at least ten counts. This chain connects TRBV24-1 to TRBJ1-2; D may be TRBD1 (5 bases). Trimming stripped 1 base from V and 6 bases from J, with 11 bases between. CDR1 is KGHDR and CDR2 is SFDVKD in the germline V gene. The CDR3 extends over 14 amino acids. This chain's CDR3 is CATSDFSGSDGYTF. The CDR3, as DNA: TGTGCCACCAGTGATTTCTCAGGGAGCGATGGCTACACCTTC.

This clonotype appeared a few times. The chain links TRBV20-1 to TRBJ2-1, with 8 nucleotides matching TRBD2. Germline CDR1 and CDR2: DFQATT and SNEGSKA (reference sequence). V trimming: 5 bases; J trimming: 5 bases; junction bases outside the gene matches: 5. The CDR3 is made up of 13 amino acids. The CDR3 loop reads CSALSGRHNEQFF. The CDR3, as DNA: TGCAGTGCTCTAAGCGGGAGACACAATGAGCAGTTCTTC.

The chain employs TRBV7-2 and TRBJ2-1; 7 bases line up with TRBD1. The CDR3 runs to 13 residues. Germline trimming cut 5 bases from V and 7 bases from J; bases unmatched to any gene: 5. The V gene's germline CDR1 is SGHTA and CDR2 FQGNSA. The CDR3 loop reads CASSIIQGNEQFF. The CDR3 bases are TGTGCCAGCAGCATAATACAGGGGAATGAGCAGTTCTTC.

This chain links TRBV6-9 with TRBJ1-5; D not certain. The V end was cut by 3 bases, the J end by 9 bases, with 27 bases between. CDR3 size: 18 residues. CDR1 is MNHGY, CDR2 SVAAGI, per germline. CDR3 sequence: CASSYSNPMLVRDPPQHF. In DNA, the CDR3 is TGTGCCAGCAGTTACTCGAACCCCATGCTTGTGCGGGATCCGCCCCAGCATTTT.

Concerning this clonotype itself: A much larger clonotype is one base distant, so this may be a read error. V usage is TRBV3-1 and J usage is TRBJ2-1; 8 bases are shared with TRBD2. From germline, CDR1 is LGHDT and CDR2 YNNKEL (reference sequence). This CDR3 has 15 amino acids. The CDR3 loop is CASGQRGSSYNERFF. For the CDR3, the DNA is TGTGCCAGCGGCCAGCGGGGGAGCTCCTACAATGAGCGGTTCTTC.

This clonotype came up a few times. The chain recombines TRBV2 with TRBJ2-2; D perhaps matches TRBD1 (5 bases). Germline V lookup: CDR1 SNHLY, CDR2 FYNNEI. The CDR3 is 15 residues long. Trimming left V 8 bases short and J 6 bases short, with 19 bases between. The CDR3 loop reads CASLEGVVGAGELFF. For the CDR3, the DNA is TGTGCCAGCCTTGAAGGGGTAGTAGGCGCCGGGGAGCTGTTTTTT.

The table lists this clonotype with a few counts. V is TRBV12-3 or TRBV12-4 and J is TRBJ2-1; TRBD1 or TRBD2 may be the D gene (5 bases each). V was clipped by 5 bases and J by 7 bases, with 12 bases between them. The CDR3 is made up of 13 amino acids. CDR3 sequence (DNA): TGTGCCAGCAGTACCAGGGACCGGAATGAGCAGTTCTTC. Translated: CASSTRDRNEQFF.